The next 19 T cell receptor beta chains were all read from a single sample in a study of identical twins. TCRdb fed the 5' RACE reads into MiXCR, producing one record per CDR3 protein. The sample has 540,000 or so distinct CDR3 sequences, 20% to 25% seen once. This sample was shared with a second study, whose subject was yellow fever vaccine responses in identical twins.

Sequencing input: CD4+ T cells sorted from blood. The source of these receptors is a woman under 30 in good health.

This clonotype was observed a few times. The V call is TRBV10-3, the J call TRBJ2-2; D may be TRBD1 or TRBD2 (6 bases each). V was clipped by 10 bases and J by 0 bases, with 12 bases between them. From germline, CDR1 is ENHRY and CDR2 SYGVKD. The CDR3 runs to 14 residues. The CDR3 sequence is CATFRGANTGELFF. The CDR3 DNA sequence: TGTGCCACCTTTAGGGGGGCGAACACCGGGGAGCTGTTTTTT.

There are a few counts of this clonotype. This rearrangement joins TRBV7-6 to TRBJ2-7; the D call may be TRBD1 or TRBD2 (6 bases each). The V end lost 5 bases, the J end lost 6 bases, and 20 bases lay between the germline ends. Germline CDR1 and CDR2: SGHVS and FNYEAQ. The CDR3 is 15 residues long. The CDR3 reads CASSRRRDTSAEQYF. The CDR3 bases are TGTGCCAGCAGCCGGCGGAGGGACACCTCCGCCGAGCAGTACTTC.

The V call is TRBV2, the J call TRBJ2-1, with 8 bases aligning to TRBD2. From germline, CDR1 is SNHLY and CDR2 FYNNEI. Trimming removed 5 bases from V and 4 bases from J; junction bases left unmatched: 10. The CDR3 is made up of 16 amino acids. The CDR3 protein is CASSTLVTSGYNEQFF. The CDR3 DNA reads as TGTGCCAGCAGTACCCTTGTCACTAGCGGTTACAATGAGCAGTTCTTC.

This chain joins TRBV15 and TRBJ2-5; D remains ambiguous. CDR3 size: 13 residues. Trimming cost V 0 bases and J 7 bases, with 9 bases left between them. The germline V gene encodes CDR1 LNHNV and CDR2 YYDKDF (reference sequence). CDR3 nucleotides: TGTGCCACCAGCAGAGATGGCAAGGGGACCCAGTACTTC. Its protein product is CATSRDGKGTQYF.

The chain couples TRBV4-2 to TRBJ2-1, with unresolved D. The length of the CDR3 is 16 residues. Trimming took 0 bases from V and 0 from J, leaving 9 bases between them. Germline V gene sequence: CDR1 LGHNA, CDR2 YNFKEQ. DNA of the CDR3: TGTGCCAGCAGCCAAGATAGGAGCAGCTCCTACAATGAGCAGTTCTTC. It specifies CASSQDRSSSYNEQFF.

This clonotype has only a few counts. The V and J genes are TRBV12-3 or TRBV12-4 and TRBJ2-3; 14 positions agree with TRBD2. V shed 3 bases, J shed 2 bases, and the junction held 4 bases outside the gene matches. CDR3 length: 17 amino acids. The CDR3 sequence: CASSLGTSGSHTDTQYF. The CDR3 DNA sequence: TGTGCCAGCAGTTTGGGGACTAGCGGGAGCCACACAGATACGCAGTATTTT.

In its sample, this clonotype was seen a few times. The chain recombines TRBV3-1 with TRBJ1-1; 8 nucleotides agree with TRBD1. The CDR3 consists of 15 residues. The V and J ends lost 3 bases and 0 bases, in that order; junction bases with no gene match: 3. CDR1 is LGHDT and CDR2 is YNNKEL in the germline V gene (reference sequence). The CDR3 nucleotides are TGTGCCAGCAGCCAGGGACAGGTTCTGAACACTGAAGCTTTCTTT. This gives the protein CASSQGQVLNTEAFF.

This clonotype appeared a few times. The chain carries TRBV4-2 and TRBJ2-3, with 9 bases that match TRBD2. Per germline, CDR1 LGHNA and CDR2 YNFKEQ. V shed 1 base and J 6 bases; nucleotides not matched to a gene: 11. The CDR3 contains 17 residues. CDR3 sequence: CASSQARGPAGGDTQYF. The CDR3 DNA reads as TGTGCCAGCAGCCAAGCCAGGGGACCTGCGGGAGGGGATACGCAGTATTTT.

The V call is TRBV9, the J call TRBJ2-6; no definite D call. Germline V gene data show CDR1 as SGDLS and CDR2 as YYNGEE. Trimming left V 0 bases short and J 0 bases short, with 4 bases between. The CDR3 is 15 amino acids. DNA of the CDR3: TGTGCCAGCAGCGTAGCCCTCTCTGGGGCCAACGTCCTGACTTTC. Translating it yields CASSVALSGANVLTF.

This chain connects TRBV25-1 to TRBJ2-2, with D possibly TRBD2 on 6 matching bases. This CDR3 has 16 amino acids. V shed 4 bases and J shed 6 bases, with 18 bases lying between them. Germline-derived CDR1 and CDR2 are MGHDK and SYGVNS. CDR3 protein: CASSGTGTLIPGELFF. For the CDR3, the DNA is TGTGCCAGCAGTGGCACCGGGACTTTGATACCCGGGGAGCTGTTTTTT.

This clonotype was seen more than once but under ten times. The chain combines TRBV5-1 with TRBJ2-2; TRBD2 matches at 11 bases. This CDR3 comprises 18 residues. J gave up 0 bases and V 3 bases, and 7 bases lay outside the gene matches. Germline V CDR1 and CDR2: SGHRS, YFSETQ. This CDR3 is CASSSGTSGLANTGELFF. In nucleotides, the CDR3 is TGCGCCAGCAGCTCAGGGACTAGCGGACTCGCGAACACCGGGGAGCTGTTTTTT.

This clonotype was counted at least ten times. The chain couples TRBV5-1 to TRBJ2-5, with D unresolved. CDR3 length: 12 amino acids. The ends were cut back, 0 bases at V and 1 base at J, with 1 base in the middle. Germline V gene lookup returns CDR1 SGHRS and CDR2 YFSETQ. The CDR3 here is CASSLVQETQYF. CDR3 DNA: TGCGCCAGCAGCTTGGTCCAAGAGACCCAGTACTTC. The whole variable domain, filled in from reference TRBV5-1 and TRBJ2-5, reads KAGVTQTPRYLIKTRGQQVTLSCSPISGHRSVSWYQQTPGQGLQFLFEYFSETQRNKGNFPGRFSGRQFSNSRSEMNVSTLELGDSALYLCASSLVQETQYFGPGTRLLVL.

The chain joins TRBV7-9 to TRBJ2-5; possible D gene TRBD1, 6 bases. Per germline, CDR1 SEHNR and CDR2 FQNEAQ (reference sequence). Trimming stripped 5 bases from V and 4 bases from J, with 17 bases between. The CDR3 sequence is 15 residues long. The CDR3 protein is CASSPFGQFGETQYF. CDR3 in DNA: TGTGCCAGCAGCCCATTCGGACAGTTCGGAGAGACCCAGTACTTC.

This clonotype has a count of ten or more. This rearrangement joins TRBV12-3 or TRBV12-4 to TRBJ2-7; 10 positions match TRBD2. V gave up 0 bases and J gave up 2 bases; unmatched junction bases: 1. CDR3 length equals 15 residues. The CDR3 coding sequence is TGTGCCAGCAGTTTAGCTCTAGCGGGGGCCTACGAGCAGTACTTC. Its translation: CASSLALAGAYEQYF.

This clonotype was counted between two and nine times. The chain carries TRBV7-9 and TRBJ1-1; a possible D gene is TRBD1 (5 bases). The length of the CDR3 is 16 residues. The germline V gene has CDR1 SEHNR and CDR2 FQNEAQ (reference sequence). Trimming took off 1 base at V and 1 base at J, with 13 bases between the two ends. CDR3 in DNA: TGTGCCAGCAGCTTAGTGGTGCTTGACAGGAACACTGAAGCTTTCTTT. This encodes CASSLVVLDRNTEAFF.

The chain combines TRBV24-1 with TRBJ1-2; D uncertain. Between the trimmed V and J ends, which lost 3 bases and 7 bases, there was a span of 8 bases. The CDR3 is made up of 12 amino acids. Germline V gene lookup returns CDR1 KGHDR and CDR2 SFDVKD. The CDR3 DNA follows: TGTGCCACCAGTGATCGGGTGGCTGGCTACACCTTC. Protein: CATSDRVAGYTF.

This sequence joins TRBV5-1 and TRBJ2-3, with 9 positions matching TRBD2. V lost 0 bases, J lost 1 base, and 9 bases stayed unmatched. CDR3 size: 18 residues. Germline CDR1 and CDR2: SGHRS and YFSETQ. The CDR3 DNA reads TGCGCCAGCAGCTTGGTCCCTAATAGCGGGGGCCGCACAGATACGCAGTATTTT. This gives the protein CASSLVPNSGGRTDTQYF. The full variable domain, with the rest looked up from reference TRBV5-1 and TRBJ2-3, is KAGVTQTPRYLIKTRGQQVTLSCSPISGHRSVSWYQQTPGQGLQFLFEYFSETQRNKGNFPGRFSGRQFSNSRSEMNVSTLELGDSALYLCASSLVPNSGGRTDTQYFGPGTRLTVL.

The chain is built from TRBV20-1 and TRBJ2-1, with TRBD1 as a possible D gene (6 bases). The V end lost 6 bases, the J end lost 5 bases, and 14 bases lay between the germline ends. Germline CDR1 reads DFQATT; CDR2 reads SNEGSKA (reference sequence). This CDR3 has 13 amino acids. In DNA, the CDR3 is TGCAGTGCCCGGGACAATCAGAACAATGAGCAGTTCTTC. This translates into CSARDNQNNEQFF.

The V and J genes are TRBV5-1 and TRBJ2-5; no definite D call. V was cut by 6 bases and J by 5 bases, with 11 bases left in between. Germline lookup yields CDR1 SGHRS and CDR2 YFSETQ. This CDR3 has 12 amino acids. Written as DNA, the CDR3 is TGCGCCAGCACCCTAACCTCGGAGACCCAGTACTTC. Protein sequence: CASTLTSETQYF.